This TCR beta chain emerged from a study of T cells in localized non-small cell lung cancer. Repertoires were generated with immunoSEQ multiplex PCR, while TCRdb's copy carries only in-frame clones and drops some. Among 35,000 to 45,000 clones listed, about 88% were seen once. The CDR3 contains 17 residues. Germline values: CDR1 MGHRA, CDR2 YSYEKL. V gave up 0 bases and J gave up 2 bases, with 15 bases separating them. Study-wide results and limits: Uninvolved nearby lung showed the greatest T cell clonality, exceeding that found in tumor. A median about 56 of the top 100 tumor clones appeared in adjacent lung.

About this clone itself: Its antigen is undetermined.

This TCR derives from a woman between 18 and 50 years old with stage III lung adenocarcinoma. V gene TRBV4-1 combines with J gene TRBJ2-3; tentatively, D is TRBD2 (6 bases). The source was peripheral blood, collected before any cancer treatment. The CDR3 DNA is TGCGCCAGCAGCCAAGAGGGCGCGGGGTCCTTCACAGATACGCAGTATTTT. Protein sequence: CASSQEGAGSFTDTQYF.